A selection of T cell receptor beta chains follows, all from one sample in a study of OX40 agonist ivuxolimab in advanced cancers. Measured with immunoSEQ multiplex PCR; TCRdb has only the in-frame clones, and not every one. Of 50,000 to 55,000 clones listed, 85% to 90% were seen once; the top ten hold about a tenth. The material was CD4+ or CD8+ T cells sorted from blood, obtained in a trial of the OX40 agonist ivuxolimab. The source is an adult with an advanced solid tumor such as melanoma, head and neck, liver or kidney cancer. Both conserved end residues are part of each CDR3. D genes are given only for firm matches. Expanded clones are given a class, and other clones once, few, many or no size at all.

abundance	v_gene	d_gene	j_gene	CDR3aa	CDR3nt
NA	TRBV5-4	TRBD1	TRBJ2-5	CASSFTRQGARETQYF	TGTGCCAGCAGCTTTACGCGACAGGGGGCGCGAGAGACCCAGTACTTC
NA	TRBV30	NA	TRBJ1-4	CARGQNEKLFF	TGTGCCCGGGGGCAGAATGAAAAACTGTTTTTT
NA	TRBV6-1	TRBD1	TRBJ1-2	CASSAWTGAYGYTF	TGTGCCAGCAGTGCTTGGACAGGGGCCTATGGCTACACCTTC
NA	TRBV6-1	TRBD2	TRBJ2-5	CASSTSGRRETQYF	TGTGCCAGCTCGACTAGCGGGAGAAGAGAGACCCAGTACTTC
once	TRBV6-6	NA	TRBJ2-1	CASREGPYNEQFF	TGTGCCAGCAGGGAAGGCCCCTACAATGAGCAGTTCTTC
NA	TRBV28	NA	TRBJ1-5	CASRLRPGGGNQPQHF	TGTGCCAGCAGGCTTCGACCCGGAGGTGGAAATCAGCCCCAGCATTTT
once	TRBV4-1	NA	TRBJ2-2	CASSQDESGNGELFF	TGCGCCAGCAGCCAAGATGAGTCAGGGAACGGGGAGCTGTTTTTT
NA	TRBV29-1	TRBD2	TRBJ2-7	CSVRTSGAYEQYF	TGCAGCGTTAGGACTAGCGGAGCCTACGAGCAGTACTTC
NA	TRBV7-2	TRBD2	TRBJ2-7	CASSETSGGFYEQYF	TGTGCCAGCAGCGAGACTAGCGGGGGTTTCTACGAGCAGTACTTC
NA	TRBV28	TRBD2	TRBJ2-2	CASSLGTSGRATGELFF	TGTGCCAGCAGTTTAGGGACTAGCGGGAGGGCTACCGGGGAGCTGTTTTTT
NA	TRBV27	NA	TRBJ2-3	CASRRIESTDTQYF	TGTGCCAGTCGGAGGATCGAGAGCACAGATACGCAGTATTTT
NA	TRBV18	NA	TRBJ2-7	CASSPGGGSYEQYF	TGTGCCAGCTCACCGGGTGGGGGCTCCTACGAGCAGTACTTC
NA	TRBV18	TRBD1	TRBJ2-1	CASSPRDSVNNEQFF	TGTGCCAGCTCGCCCCGGGACAGCGTCAACAATGAGCAGTTCTTC
NA	TRBV28	TRBD2	TRBJ2-1	CASSSPGLAGGPHEQFF	TGTGCCAGCAGTTCTCCGGGACTAGCGGGAGGGCCCCATGAGCAGTTCTTC
NA	TRBV29-1	NA	TRBJ1-1	CSVGSYAEAFF	TGCAGCGTTGGCAGCTACGCTGAAGCTTTCTTT
NA	TRBV5-1	NA	TRBJ1-1	CASSIERPGNTEAFF	TGCGCCAGCAGTATTGAGCGGCCGGGAAACACTGAAGCTTTCTTT
once	TRBV5-6	NA	TRBJ1-2	CASSLAETNYGYTF	TGTGCCAGCAGCTTAGCAGAGACTAACTATGGCTACACCTTC
NA	TRBV7-2	NA	TRBJ1-3	CASSLEPRPRSSGNTIYF	TGTGCCAGCAGCTTAGAGCCGCGACCCAGGAGCTCTGGAAACACCATATATTTT